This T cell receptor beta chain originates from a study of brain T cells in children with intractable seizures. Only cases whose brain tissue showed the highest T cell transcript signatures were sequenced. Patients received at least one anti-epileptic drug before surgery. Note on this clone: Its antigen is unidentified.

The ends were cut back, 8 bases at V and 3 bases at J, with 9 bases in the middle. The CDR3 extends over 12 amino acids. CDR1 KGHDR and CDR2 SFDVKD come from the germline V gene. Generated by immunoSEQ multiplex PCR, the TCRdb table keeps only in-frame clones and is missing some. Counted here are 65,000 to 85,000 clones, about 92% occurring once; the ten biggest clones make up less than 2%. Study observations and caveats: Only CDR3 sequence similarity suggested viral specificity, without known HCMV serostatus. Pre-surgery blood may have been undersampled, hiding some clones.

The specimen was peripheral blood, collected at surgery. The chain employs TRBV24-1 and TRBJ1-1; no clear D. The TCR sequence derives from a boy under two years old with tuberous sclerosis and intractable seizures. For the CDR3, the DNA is TGTGCCACCAACGACGGTGACACTGAAGCTTTCTTT. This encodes CATNDGDTEAFF.